Following are 32 T cell receptor beta chains from one sample sequenced in a study of cytomegalovirus exposure and HLA in healthy donors. Vbeta (60) and Jbeta (13) primers were used in the PCR. The table came from immunoSEQ multiplex PCR; TCRdb's copy has only in-frame clones and leaves some out. There are a few hundred thousand clones in the sample; approximately 80% occur only once, and about 3% lies in the top ten. The sequenced material came from PBMCs. The receptor source for this set is a man aged 25 to 40 in good health and CMV-seronegative.

The chain is built from TRBV7-6 and TRBJ1-2, with TRBD1 as a possible D gene (5 bases). The length of the CDR3 is 14 residues. Germline V gene sequence: CDR1 SGHVS, CDR2 FNYEAQ. Trimming left V 6 bases short and J 2 bases short, with 13 bases between. The CDR3, as DNA: TGTGCCAGCAGTCAAGGGGATCTAAACTATGGCTACACCTTC. This sequence encodes CASSQGDLNYGYTF. The variable domain in full, completed from reference TRBV7-6 and TRBJ1-2, reads GAGVSQSPRYKVTKRGQDVALRCDPISGHVSLYWYRQALGQGPEFLTYFNYEAQQDKSGLPNDRFSAERPEGSISTLTIQRTEQRDSAMYRCASSQGDLNYGYTFGSGTRLTVV.

The gene calls are TRBV27 and TRBJ2-2; D unresolved. V gave up 6 bases and J gave up 4 bases, with 12 bases separating them. The CDR3 covers 14 residues. Germline V gene sequence: CDR1 MNHEY, CDR2 SMNVEV (reference sequence). The CDR3 nucleotides read TGTGCCAGCAGCCCTGGGCAAAGCACCGGGGAGCTGTTTTTT. It is translated as CASSPGQSTGELFF.

The chain employs TRBV4-1 and TRBJ2-1, with D possibly TRBD1 on 6 matching bases. V gave up 2 bases and J gave up 0 bases, with 8 bases separating them. The germline V gene encodes CDR1 MGHRA and CDR2 YSYEKL. The CDR3 is 15 amino acids. CDR3 in amino acids: CASSQQGFSYNEQFF. CDR3 nucleotide sequence: TGCGCCAGCAGCCAACAGGGGTTCTCCTACAATGAGCAGTTCTTC.

This sequence joins TRBV19 and TRBJ2-7, with D perhaps TRBD2 (6 bases). Looked up from germline, CDR1 is LNHDA and CDR2 is SQIVND (reference sequence). This CDR3 spans 15 amino acids. Trimming stripped 4 bases from V and 3 bases from J, with 16 bases between. The CDR3 sequence: CASSTQGTSIYEQYF. As DNA, the CDR3 is TGTGCCAGTAGTACTCAGGGTACTAGCATCTACGAGCAGTACTTC.

The chain recombines TRBV13 with TRBJ2-7; 9 nucleotides line up with TRBD2. Losses at the gene ends were 3 bases for V and 2 bases for J; bases not matched to a gene: 2. This CDR3 has 14 residues. Germline V gene sequence: CDR1 PRHDT, CDR2 FYEKMQ (reference sequence). The CDR3 nucleotides are TGTGCCAGCAGCTTGCGGGGGGGCACCTACGAGCAGTACTTC. It codes for CASSLRGGTYEQYF.

V gene TRBV19 combines with J gene TRBJ2-7, with 7 bases lining up with TRBD1. The CDR3 is 17 amino acids. Unmatched junction bases numbered 18, after V lost 7 bases and J lost 3 bases. Germline CDR1 LNHDA, CDR2 SQIVND (reference sequence). The CDR3 is CASTTPIEQGNHYEQYF. CDR3 DNA sequence: TGTGCCAGTACCACTCCGATTGAACAGGGGAATCACTACGAGCAGTACTTC. Together with reference TRBV19 and TRBJ2-7, the CDR3 gives the full variable domain: DGGITQSPKYLFRKEGQNVTLSCEQNLNHDAMYWYRQDPGQGLRLIYYSQIVNDFQKGDIAEGYSVSREKKESFPLTVTSAQKNPTAFYLCASTTPIEQGNHYEQYFGPGTRLTVT.

The genes are TRBV4-2 and TRBJ1-2, with D unclear. The CDR3 spans 14 residues. In germline, CDR1 is LGHNA, CDR2 YNFKEQ. V lost 5 bases and J lost 1, with 11 bases in between. CDR3 sequence (DNA): TGTGCCAGCAGCGGCGGGGTTCTTAACTATGGCTACACCTTC. Translation: CASSGGVLNYGYTF.

V gene TRBV4-3 combines with J gene TRBJ1-2; 9 bases fit TRBD1. The CDR3 consists of 17 residues. Germline values: CDR1 LGHNA, CDR2 YSLEER. V shed 1 base and J 4 bases; nucleotides not matched to a gene: 10. Here the CDR3 reads CASSQAGTGSLPYGYTF. For the CDR3, the DNA is TGCGCCAGCAGCCAAGCCGGGACAGGGAGTCTCCCCTATGGCTACACCTTC.

The V gene is TRBV2, the J gene TRBJ2-7, with 8 bases that match TRBD2. The CDR3 contains 18 residues. V shed 2 bases and J 1 base; nucleotides not matched to a gene: 13. Germline lookup yields CDR1 SNHLY and CDR2 FYNNEI. CDR3 in amino acids: CASSESEAAGGLSYEQYF. DNA of the CDR3: TGTGCCAGCAGTGAATCGGAGGCGGCGGGGGGCCTGTCCTACGAGCAGTACTTC.

This chain connects TRBV28 to TRBJ2-7; D might be TRBD2 (7 bases). Germline V gene data show CDR1 as MDHEN and CDR2 as SYDVKM. The CDR3 loop spans 14 amino acids. V was pared by 7 bases and J by 5 bases, with 18 bases between. CDR3 sequence: CASTRGGGTDEQYF. The CDR3 DNA reads TGTGCCAGCACCCGAGGGGGGGGAACCGACGAGCAGTACTTC. Full variable domain (outside the CDR3, taken from reference TRBV28 and TRBJ2-7): DVKVTQSSRYLVKRTGEKVFLECVQDMDHENMFWYRQDPGLGLRLIYFSYDVKMKEKGDIPEGYSVSREKKERFSLILESASTNQTSMYLCASTRGGGTDEQYFGPGTRLTVT.

This rearrangement joins TRBV19 to TRBJ1-2; TRBD1 might be the D (6 bases). The V and J ends lost 6 bases and 6 bases respectively, with 14 bases between them. The V gene's germline CDR1 is LNHDA and CDR2 SQIVND (reference sequence). This CDR3 spans 13 amino acids. Written as DNA, the CDR3 is TGTGCCAGTAGAACCACAGGGTGGGATGGCTACACCTTC. Encoded protein: CASRTTGWDGYTF.

This clone was counted a few times. This CDR3 is CASSQDLAGRPGANVLTF. The CDR3, as DNA: TGTGCCAGCAGCCAAGATCTAGCGGGGCGACCTGGGGCCAACGTCCTGACTTTC. The V gene is TRBV14, the J gene TRBJ2-6; TRBD2 matches 9 bases. The length of the CDR3 is 18 residues. The trim removed 0 bases at V and 2 bases at J, leaving 5 bases unmatched. Per the germline V gene, CDR1 is SGHDN and CDR2 is FVKESK.

The rearrangement links TRBV9 to TRBJ2-3; no firm D call. CDR3 length: 13 amino acids. Germline values: CDR1 SGDLS, CDR2 YYNGEE. The V and J ends lost 3 bases and 2 bases respectively, with 7 bases between them. The DNA of the CDR3 is TGTGCCAGCAGCGCGGAGAACACAGATACGCAGTATTTT. This sequence encodes CASSAENTDTQYF. Supplemented by reference TRBV9 and TRBJ2-3, the full variable domain reads DSGVTQTPKHLITATGQRVTLRCSPRSGDLSVYWYQQSLDQGLQFLIQYYNGEERAKGNILERFSAQQFPDLHSELNLSSLELGDSALYFCASSAENTDTQYFGPGTRLTVL.

The CDR3 spells CATSGPDQPQHF. The DNA for the CDR3 is TGTGCCACCTCAGGGCCCGATCAGCCCCAGCATTTT. The J gene is TRBJ1-5, the V gene TRBV10-3, with D possibly being TRBD1 (5 bases). V dropped 10 bases and J dropped 5 bases, with 12 bases sitting between them. The germline gives CDR1 ENHRY, CDR2 SYGVKD. The CDR3 contains 12 residues.

This chain uses TRBV5-5 with TRBJ1-5, with TRBD1 matching 7 bases. The CDR3 contains 14 residues. Germline loops: CDR1 SGHKS, CDR2 YYEKEE (reference sequence). The trim removed 0 bases at V and 5 bases at J, leaving 2 bases unmatched. The CDR3: CASSLGQGYQPQHF. CDR3 coding DNA: TGTGCCAGCAGCTTGGGACAGGGTTATCAGCCCCAGCATTTT.

This sequence joins TRBV7-9 and TRBJ1-4; 9 bases line up with TRBD1. Germline values: CDR1 SEHNR, CDR2 FQNEAQ (reference sequence). Trimming took 3 bases from V and 8 from J; bases not matched to a gene: 4. There are 14 residues in the CDR3. CDR3 DNA: TGTGCCAGCAGCTTGGGACAGGGAGGCGAAAAACTGTTTTTT. It is translated as CASSLGQGGEKLFF.

Concerning this clone: The junction does not match germline at one end; this may be a read error. The V call is TRBV4-2, the J call TRBJ2-6, with D perhaps matching TRBD1 (7 bases). The CDR3 has 15 amino acids. The germline V gene has CDR1 LGHNA and CDR2 YNFKEQ. CDR3 loop: CASSRQGGGASVLTF. CDR3 coding DNA: TGTGCCAGCAGCCGACAGGGAGGTGGGGCCAGCGTCCTGACTTTC.

The CDR3 is CASRKDRGGYEQYF. The CDR3 nucleotides read TGCGCCAGCAGGAAGGACAGGGGGGGCTACGAGCAGTACTTC. The V call is TRBV23-1, the J call TRBJ2-7; TRBD1 aligns across 10 bases. TRBV23-1 is sorted into the ORF group, with uncertain function. V gave up 6 bases and J gave up 3 bases; unmatched junction bases: 5. The CDR3 is 14 residues long.

The chain recombines TRBV2 with TRBJ2-1; D is possibly TRBD1 (5 bases). CDR3 length: 14 residues. Trimming left V 1 base short and J 5 bases short, with 9 bases between. Germline CDR1 SNHLY, CDR2 FYNNEI. The CDR3 DNA follows: TGTGCCAGCAGTGAAGGAGCAGGGAACAATGAGCAGTTCTTC. Protein sequence: CASSEGAGNNEQFF.

This chain links TRBV28 with TRBJ1-2; 7 bases fit TRBD1. The junction had 17 bases not matched to a gene; V was cut back by 6 bases and J by 4 bases. The germline CDR1 and CDR2 sequences are MDHEN and SYDVKM. CDR3 size: 17 residues. The CDR3 protein is CASSPRRGRGRGYGYTF. In nucleotides, the CDR3 is TGTGCCAGCAGCCCAAGGAGGGGGCGGGGCAGGGGCTATGGCTACACCTTC.

The chain couples TRBV6-5 to TRBJ1-5; D call uncertain. The CDR3 length is 12 residues. Trimming stripped 4 bases from V and 6 bases from J, with 7 bases between. Germline V gene data show CDR1 as MNHEY and CDR2 as SVGAGI. CDR3 nucleotides: TGTGCCAGCAGTTTAGAGTTTCAGCCCCAGCATTTT. This sequence encodes CASSLEFQPQHF.

This chain links TRBV6-4 with TRBJ2-2; TRBD1 matches at 7 bases. The CDR3 sequence is 14 residues long. Germline V gene data show CDR1 as MRHNA and CDR2 as SNTAGT. Germline trimming cut 6 bases from V and 6 bases from J; bases unmatched to any gene: 7. The CDR3, as DNA: TGTGCCAGCAGCCTGACAGGGACGGCCGGGGAGCTGTTTTTT. Translation gives CASSLTGTAGELFF.

The CDR3 DNA sequence: TGTGCCAGCAGCGTGGAGGTTAGCGATACGCAGTATTTT. Translation: CASSVEVSDTQYF. The J gene is TRBJ2-3, the V gene TRBV9; D perhaps matches TRBD2 (5 bases). There are 13 residues in the CDR3. The V gene's germline CDR1 is SGDLS and CDR2 YYNGEE. With 2 bases removed from V and 6 bases from J, the gap between germline ends came to 10 bases.

V gene TRBV10-1 combines with J gene TRBJ1-5, with 9 bases lining up with TRBD1. This CDR3 has 17 residues. The germline V gene encodes CDR1 WNHNN and CDR2 SYGVQD (reference sequence). V shed 4 bases, J shed 4 bases, and the junction held 11 bases outside the gene matches. CDR3 bases: TGCGCCAGCAGTGCCTCGGGGACAGGGCCTCTAAATCAGCCCCAGCATTTT. Protein product: CASSASGTGPLNQPQHF.

The chain employs TRBV10-3 and TRBJ1-5; D not resolved. This CDR3 contains 12 residues. The germline gives CDR1 ENHRY, CDR2 SYGVKD. V was clipped by 3 bases and J by 5 bases, with 5 bases between them. The CDR3 sequence is CAISDRDQPQHF. DNA of the CDR3: TGTGCCATCAGTGACCGAGATCAGCCCCAGCATTTT.

The chain carries TRBV18 and TRBJ1-2, with D perhaps matching TRBD1 (5 bases). V was shortened by 5 bases and J by 4 bases, with 8 bases between the two germline ends. The CDR3 spans 12 residues. Germline V CDR1 and CDR2: KGHSH, LQKENI. Here the CDR3 DNA reads TGTGCCAGCTCAGAAGACAGCTATGGCTACACCTTC. Translating gives CASSEDSYGYTF.

For the CDR3, the DNA is TGTGCCAGCAGCTTGGGCAGGGGGACGTACAATGAGCAGTTCTTC. Translating gives CASSLGRGTYNEQFF. V gene TRBV2 combines with J gene TRBJ2-1, with 7 bases matching TRBD1. V lost 6 bases, J lost 4 bases, and 9 bases stayed unmatched. CDR3 length: 15 residues. Germline V gene lookup returns CDR1 SNHLY and CDR2 FYNNEI.

Regarding this clone: One end of the junction varies from germline; a read error may be responsible. The chain combines TRBV4-2 with TRBJ2-1; no definite D call. This CDR3 has 16 residues. The germline V gene has CDR1 LGHNA and CDR2 YNFKEQ. CDR3 sequence: CASSQFLGTSNNEQFF. DNA for the CDR3: TGTGCCAGCAGCCAATTTCTAGGAACCTCCAACAATGAGCAGTTCTTC.

J is TRBJ2-5 and V is TRBV9; 12 bases line up with TRBD2. Trimming cost V 0 bases and J 5 bases; bases outside gene matches: 5. The CDR3 sequence is 16 residues long. CDR1 is SGDLS, CDR2 YYNGEE, per germline. The CDR3 region is CASSVGLAGGTETQYF. The CDR3 coding sequence is TGTGCCAGCAGCGTAGGTCTAGCGGGGGGGACGGAGACCCAGTACTTC.

In this sample, this clone turned up once. The chain joins TRBV2 to TRBJ2-5, with 8 bases fitting TRBD2. V was pared by 8 bases and J by 4 bases, with 9 bases of the junction left unmatched. This CDR3 spans 14 amino acids. Looked up from germline, CDR1 is SNHLY and CDR2 is FYNNEI. CDR3 region: CASGGRGGSETQYF. Written as DNA, the CDR3 is TGTGCCAGCGGAGGCCGGGGGGGCTCAGAGACCCAGTACTTC.

This clone was recorded a few times. The J gene is TRBJ2-3, the V gene TRBV5-1, with a tentative D call TRBD2 (5 bases). Trimming shortened V by 5 bases and J by 2 bases, and 15 bases separated the two germline ends. Germline CDR1 and CDR2: SGHRS and YFSETQ. CDR3 length equals 15 residues. CDR3 coding DNA: TGCGCCAGCAGGTTTCAGGTAGACTACACAGATACGCAGTATTTT. Protein sequence: CASRFQVDYTDTQYF.

The chain has TRBV27 and TRBJ2-3, with 11 positions matching TRBD2. This CDR3 comprises 17 residues. V shed 5 bases, J shed 0 bases, and the junction held 7 bases outside the gene matches. CDR1 is MNHEY and CDR2 is SMNVEV in the germline V gene (reference sequence). The CDR3 nucleotides are TGTGCCAGCAGTCCTCGACGACTAGCGGGGAGCACAGATACGCAGTATTTT. As protein: CASSPRRLAGSTDTQYF.